These 24 T cell receptor beta chains were all obtained from the same sample, sequenced in a study of CD8 T cells in ankylosing spondylitis. No antigens are known for them. Study findings and constraints: Seemingly characteristic of ankylosing spondylitis blood was a TCR beta motif consisting of several highly homologous variants.

TCRdb re-derived calls from the 5' RACE reads in MiXCR, one entry per CDR3 protein. The repertoire consists of about 700,000 distinct CDR3 sequences, with around 20% occurring once and the leading ten covering under 20%. Sequencing was carried out using blood, either unsorted or a sorted T cell fraction (not recorded which). The receptors derive from a male donor with ankylosing spondylitis.

This chain joins TRBV27 and TRBJ2-1; TRBD1 or TRBD2 may be the D gene (5 bases each). CDR1 and CDR2 (germline): MNHEY, SMNVEV (reference sequence). Trimming removed 8 bases at V and 5 bases at J, with 16 bases between. This CDR3 region has 14 residues. Here the CDR3 DNA reads TGTGCCAGCTCCCCCTTGGGGGTTAACAATGAGCAGTTCTTC. It codes for CASSPLGVNNEQFF.

This clonotype was recorded at least ten times. This chain connects TRBV12-3 or TRBV12-4 to TRBJ2-3; D may be TRBD1 (5 bases). CDR3 size: 15 residues. Trimming removed 2 bases at V and 2 bases at J, with 11 bases between. The CDR3 DNA is TGTGCCAGCAGTTTACGGACACCCATCACAGATACGCAGTATTTT. Amino acids: CASSLRTPITDTQYF.

The table lists this clonotype with a few counts. The V gene is TRBV7-9, the J gene TRBJ2-3, with D possibly matching TRBD2 (6 bases). Germline loops: CDR1 SEHNR, CDR2 FQNEAQ (reference sequence). Trimming removed 4 bases at V and 5 bases at J, with 22 bases between. The CDR3 is 17 amino acids. DNA of the CDR3: TGTGCCAGCAGCTCCCGAGAGAAGGGAGGAAGGGGAGATACGCAGTATTTT. Protein: CASSSREKGGRGDTQYF. Combining the CDR3 with reference TRBV7-9 and TRBJ2-3 gives the whole variable domain DTGVSQNPRHKITKRGQNVTFRCDPISEHNRLYWYRQTLGQGPEFLTYFQNEAQLEKSRLLSDRFSAERPKGSFSTLEIQRTEQGDSAMYLCASSSREKGGRGDTQYFGPGTRLTVL.

In this sample, this clonotype turned up a few times. This chain connects TRBV5-6 to TRBJ2-1; D is possibly TRBD1 (7 bases). With 3 bases removed from V and 6 bases from J, the gap between germline ends came to 28 bases. This CDR3 has 19 amino acids. Germline V gives CDR1 SGHDT, CDR2 YYEEEE. CDR3 in amino acids: CASSWVRDSLRSTRNEQFF. The DNA for the CDR3 is TGTGCCAGCAGCTGGGTGCGGGACAGCCTACGGAGTACTCGCAATGAGCAGTTCTTC.

This clonotype has a handful of counts. The chain carries TRBV5-1 and TRBJ1-1, with a tentative D call TRBD1 (5 bases). Deletions cut 0 bases from V and 7 bases from J, with 13 bases between. The V gene's germline CDR1 is SGHRS and CDR2 YFSETQ. The CDR3 is made up of 14 amino acids. The CDR3 nucleotides are TGCGCCAGCAGCTTGGGGGGGACCTACGGTGAAGCTTTCTTT. Amino acids: CASSLGGTYGEAFF.

This clonotype showed up just a few times. CDR3 sequence reads: CASSARTSGGFTGELFF. CDR3 coding DNA: TGTGCCAGCAGTGCAAGGACTAGCGGGGGGTTTACCGGGGAGCTGTTTTTT. J is TRBJ2-2 and V is TRBV2, with TRBD2 matching 14 bases. Germline V gene data show CDR1 as SNHLY and CDR2 as FYNNEI. Trimming took 4 bases from V and 5 from J; bases not matched to a gene: 6. There are 17 residues in the CDR3. The full variable domain, its missing parts supplied by reference TRBV2 and TRBJ2-2, is EPEVTQTPSHQVTQMGQEVILRCVPISNHLYFYWYRQILGQKVEFLVSFYNNEISEKSEIFDDQFSVERPDGSNFTLKIRSTKLEDSAMYFCASSARTSGGFTGELFFGEGSRLTVL.

The rearrangement links TRBV4-2 to TRBJ2-3; TRBD2 aligns across 7 bases. J gave up 0 bases and V 2 bases, and 8 bases lay outside the gene matches. The length of the CDR3 is 17 residues. Germline V gives CDR1 LGHNA, CDR2 YNFKEQ. CDR3 protein: CASSQLTSTTSTDTQYF. CDR3 coding DNA: TGTGCCAGCAGCCAATTGACTAGCACTACTAGCACAGATACGCAGTATTTT.

The chain joins TRBV25-1 to TRBJ2-7, with TRBD1 as a possible D gene (6 bases). The V gene's germline CDR1 is MGHDK and CDR2 SYGVNS. Between the trimmed V and J ends, which lost 4 bases and 7 bases, there was a span of 17 bases. CDR3 size: 14 residues. The DNA for the CDR3 is TGTGCCAGCAGTGCTCCTTCACAGGGATGGGAGCAGTACTTC. It is translated as CASSAPSQGWEQYF.

This rearrangement joins TRBV25-1 to TRBJ2-2, with D perhaps TRBD1 or TRBD2 (7 bases each). Germline V gene sequence: CDR1 MGHDK, CDR2 SYGVNS. CDR3 length: 16 residues. V was trimmed by 3 bases and J by 1 base, leaving 12 bases between them. This CDR3 is CASSDIRGGNTGELFF. CDR3 sequence (DNA): TGTGCCAGCAGTGACATCAGGGGGGGGAACACCGGGGAGCTGTTTTTT.

This clonotype has at least ten counts. This rearrangement joins TRBV4-1 to TRBJ2-5; TRBD2 aligns across 9 bases. Unmatched junction bases numbered 3, after V lost 1 base and J lost 3 bases. Germline loops: CDR1 MGHRA, CDR2 YSYEKL. This CDR3 is built from 15 residues. Written as DNA, the CDR3 is TGCGCCAGCAGCCAAGGACTAGCGGTAGAAGAGACCCAGTACTTC. It encodes CASSQGLAVEETQYF.

CDR3 in DNA: TGTGCCAGCAGTATGACGATCACCGGGGAGCTGTTTTTT. Translation: CASSMTITGELFF. The gene calls are TRBV27 and TRBJ2-2; the D is unclear. The ends were cut back, 5 bases at V and 4 bases at J, with 8 bases in the middle. This CDR3 spans 13 amino acids. CDR1 is MNHEY, CDR2 SMNVEV, per germline (reference sequence).

V and J are TRBV28 and TRBJ1-5, with D tentatively TRBD1 (6 bases). CDR1 is MDHEN and CDR2 is SYDVKM in the germline V gene. This CDR3 is built from 14 residues. V gave up 5 bases and J gave up 6 bases, with 14 bases separating them. DNA of the CDR3: TGTGCCAGCAGTGAATTAGGGGGTGGTCAGCCCCAGCATTTT. This gives the protein CASSELGGGQPQHF.

This chain connects TRBV4-1 to TRBJ2-5, with TRBD1 matching 8 bases. CDR3 size: 17 residues. Germline values: CDR1 MGHRA, CDR2 YSYEKL. The trim removed 4 bases at V and 1 base at J, leaving 11 bases unmatched. CDR3 sequence: CASSPTRTGTFQETQYF. For the CDR3, the DNA is TGCGCCAGCAGCCCCACCCGGACAGGGACCTTCCAAGAGACCCAGTACTTC.

The chain recombines TRBV20-1 with TRBJ2-3; D remains unclear. With 3 bases removed from V and 2 bases from J, the gap between germline ends came to 18 bases. Germline V CDR1 and CDR2: DFQATT, SNEGSKA (reference sequence). The CDR3 contains 16 residues. In nucleotides, the CDR3 is TGCAGTGCTAGGGCCCCGACTGACTGGTACACAGATACGCAGTATTTT. As protein: CSARAPTDWYTDTQYF.

The chain recombines TRBV6-2 or TRBV6-3 with TRBJ2-1, with unresolved D. The CDR3 length is 14 residues. Per germline, CDR1 MNHEY and CDR2 SVGEGT. Trimming left V 2 bases short and J 2 bases short, with 7 bases between. CDR3 sequence: CASSYVLPYNEQFF. Written as DNA, the CDR3 is TGTGCCAGCAGTTACGTACTACCCTACAATGAGCAGTTCTTC.

This clonotype turned up a few times. The V gene is TRBV20-1, the J gene TRBJ2-5, with 9 bases lining up with TRBD1. The CDR3 contains 12 residues. V lost 4 bases, J lost 4 bases, and 1 base stayed unmatched. Per the germline V gene, CDR1 is DFQATT and CDR2 is SNEGSKA (reference sequence). CDR3 protein: CSATDRGETQYF. The CDR3, as DNA: TGCAGTGCTACGGACAGGGGAGAGACCCAGTACTTC.

This sequence joins TRBV12-3 or TRBV12-4 and TRBJ1-3; D is undetermined. This CDR3 is built from 18 residues. V lost 1 base and J lost 0, with 16 bases in between. This chain's CDR3 is CASSLGGPRPFSGNTIYF. DNA for the CDR3: TGTGCCAGCAGTTTAGGCGGGCCAAGACCGTTCTCTGGAAACACCATATATTTT.

The chain combines TRBV9 with TRBJ2-1; 9 bases agree with TRBD1. Trimming cost V 4 bases and J 7 bases; bases outside gene matches: 12. CDR1 is SGDLS, CDR2 YYNGEE, per germline. This CDR3 is built from 16 residues. CDR3 DNA: TGTGCCAGCAGCTTAATAGACAGGGGGTTCTTTAATGAGCAGTTCTTC. It encodes CASSLIDRGFFNEQFF. The whole variable domain, filled in from reference TRBV9 and TRBJ2-1, reads DSGVTQTPKHLITATGQRVTLRCSPRSGDLSVYWYQQSLDQGLQFLIQYYNGEERAKGNILERFSAQQFPDLHSELNLSSLELGDSALYFCASSLIDRGFFNEQFFGPGTRLTVL.

This clonotype was found many times. The chain uses TRBV6-5 and TRBJ2-5; D is unclear. The CDR3 is 14 amino acids. The V and J ends lost 0 bases and 4 bases respectively, with 9 bases between them. Germline-derived CDR1 and CDR2 are MNHEY and SVGAGI. CDR3 in amino acids: CASSYSWERETQYF. DNA of the CDR3: TGTGCCAGCAGTTACTCTTGGGAAAGAGAGACCCAGTACTTC.

The sample holds a few counts of this clonotype. The chain carries TRBV15 and TRBJ1-2; D gene uncertain. Germline CDR1 LNHNV, CDR2 YYDKDF (reference sequence). V gave up 5 bases and J gave up 3 bases, with 16 bases separating them. This CDR3 is built from 15 residues. CDR3 protein: CATSLNLDSDYGYTF. DNA of the CDR3: TGTGCCACCAGCCTCAACCTGGACTCGGACTATGGCTACACCTTC.

The chain has TRBV6-1 and TRBJ2-1, with D unclear. CDR1 and CDR2 (germline): MNHNS, SASEGT. This CDR3 spans 14 amino acids. V lost 5 bases and J 6 bases, leaving 14 bases between the germline ends. CDR3 coding DNA: TGTGCCAGCAGTCGTCCTTTGGTAGGCAATGAGCAGTTCTTC. Amino acids: CASSRPLVGNEQFF.

This clonotype was seen only a few times. This may stem from a read error, because a much larger clone lies one nucleotide away. The genes are TRBV2 and TRBJ2-3, with D perhaps TRBD1 (5 bases). Per germline, CDR1 SNHLY and CDR2 FYNNEI. Trimming shortened V by 7 bases and J by 2 bases, and 7 bases separated the two germline ends. The CDR3 runs to 12 residues. The CDR3 spells CASKGNTDTQYF. CDR3 in DNA: TGTGCCAGCAAGGGGAACACAGATACGCAGTATTTT.

In this sample, this clonotype turned up a few times. The chain carries TRBV20-1 and TRBJ2-1; D not certain. Per the germline V gene, CDR1 is DFQATT and CDR2 is SNEGSKA (reference sequence). V lost 6 bases and J lost 7, with 13 bases in between. The CDR3 contains 12 residues. CDR3 loop: CSAPPPKNEQFF. CDR3 coding DNA: TGCAGTGCCCCGCCCCCGAAAAATGAGCAGTTCTTC.

This clonotype was seen more than once but under ten times. The CDR3 loop is CSALDTEASYEQYF. CDR3 DNA: TGCAGTGCGTTGGACACCGAAGCCTCCTACGAGCAGTACTTC. This chain connects TRBV20-1 to TRBJ2-7, with D perhaps matching TRBD1 (5 bases). From germline, CDR1 is DFQATT and CDR2 SNEGSKA (reference sequence). Trimming removed 6 bases at V and 0 bases at J, with 15 bases between. The CDR3 loop spans 14 amino acids.